This TCR beta chain was found in a study of T cells after yellow fever vaccination. V shed 6 bases, J shed 1 base, and the junction held 4 bases outside the gene matches. This CDR3 is 15 amino acids long. TCRdb ran MiXCR on the 5' RACE reads and lists one entry per CDR3 protein. The sample has some 120,000 distinct CDR3 sequences; more than 6.5% are singletons. This clonotype was picked up a small number of times. The TCR originated in a man aged 18 to 29 who received the YFV17D yellow fever vaccine. The V gene is TRBV12-3 or TRBV12-4, the J gene TRBJ1-5, with 9 bases identical to TRBD1. The sequencing here drew on CD4+ T cells sorted from PBMCs, taken 10 to 11 days after the first yellow fever vaccination. The CDR3 loop is CASSRQGGSNQPQHF. In nucleotides, the CDR3 is TGTGCCAGCAGCAGACAGGGGGGGAGCAATCAGCCCCAGCATTTT.